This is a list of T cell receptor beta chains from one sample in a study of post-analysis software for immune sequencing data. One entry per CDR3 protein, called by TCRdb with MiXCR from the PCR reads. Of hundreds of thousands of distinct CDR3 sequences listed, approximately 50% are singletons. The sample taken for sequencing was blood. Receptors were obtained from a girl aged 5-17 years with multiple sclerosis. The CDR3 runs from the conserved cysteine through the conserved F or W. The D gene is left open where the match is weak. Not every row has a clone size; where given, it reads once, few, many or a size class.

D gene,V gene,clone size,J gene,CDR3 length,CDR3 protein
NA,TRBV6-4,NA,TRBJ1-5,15,CASSDSWGPGQPQHF
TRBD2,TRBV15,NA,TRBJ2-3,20,CATSRAPGPAVAGGPDTQYF
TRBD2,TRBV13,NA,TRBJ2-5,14,CASRLLAGYNEQYF
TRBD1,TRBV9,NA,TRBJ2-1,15,CASSLRQGGDNEQFF
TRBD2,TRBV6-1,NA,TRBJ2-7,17,CASRQGLAGALSYEQYF
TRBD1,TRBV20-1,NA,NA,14,CSATPGQGSGEQYF
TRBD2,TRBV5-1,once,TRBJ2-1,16,CASSPATGLAGYEQFF
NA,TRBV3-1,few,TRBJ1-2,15,CASSQGTTSNYGYTF
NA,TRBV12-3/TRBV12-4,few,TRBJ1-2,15,CASSLAGTASRGYTF
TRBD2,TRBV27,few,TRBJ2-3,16,CASSQTSGRSTDTQYF
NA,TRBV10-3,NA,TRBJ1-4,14,CAISESPVREKLFF
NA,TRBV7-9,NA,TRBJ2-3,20,CASSFPNLLSGEGPGDTQYF
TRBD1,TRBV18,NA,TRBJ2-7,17,CASSLTPGQGENYEQYF
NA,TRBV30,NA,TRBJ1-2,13,CACQLRGSGSYTF
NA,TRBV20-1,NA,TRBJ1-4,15,CSARDSGRGNEKLFF
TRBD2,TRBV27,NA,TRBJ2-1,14,CASSRREIGNEQFF
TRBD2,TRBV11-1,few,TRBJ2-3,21,CASSLTPTRSGLAGSTDTQYF
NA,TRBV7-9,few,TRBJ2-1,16,CASSLGAGDPYNEQFF
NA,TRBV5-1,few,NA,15,CASSPVLEQLNEQYF
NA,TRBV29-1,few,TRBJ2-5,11,CSVEVEETQYF
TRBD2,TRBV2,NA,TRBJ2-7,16,CASSPLRGLAGNEQYF
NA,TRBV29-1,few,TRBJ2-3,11,CSVEVRDTQYF